The rows below give T cell receptor beta chains drawn from one sample of a study of blood T cell repertoires in COVID-19. Assay: immunoSEQ multiplex PCR; the TCRdb copy retains only in-frame clones and omits some. The sample has nearly 300,000 clones, roughly 86% seen once. The sequencing sample was made of PBMCs or T cells enriched from blood (not recorded which). These receptors were taken from a woman aged 50 to 60 who had been exposed to COVID-19. The CDR3 runs from the conserved cysteine through the conserved F or W. The D gene is left open where the match is weak. Where a row states a size, it is once, few, many or the class of an expanded clone; other rows omit it.

d_gene	v_gene	j_gene	abundance	CDR3aa	CDR3nt
TRBD2	TRBV7-9	TRBJ2-1	.	CASREGLAGGYNEQFF	TGTGCCAGCAGAGAGGGACTAGCGGGGGGTTACAATGAGCAGTTCTTC
.	TRBV5-1	TRBJ2-2	few	CASSYGGQHTGELFF	TGCGCCAGCAGCTATGGTGGACAGCACACCGGGGAGCTGTTTTTT
TRBD1	TRBV5-1	TRBJ1-6	.	CASSRTGGGSPLHF	TGCGCCAGCAGTCGGACAGGGGGAGGTTCACCCCTCCACTTT
.	TRBV30	TRBJ1-6	once	CAWGGSSYSPLHF	TGTGCCTGGGGAGGGAGCAGTTATTCACCCCTCCACTTT
.	TRBV2	TRBJ2-5	.	CASKGEVETQYF	TGTGCCAGCAAAGGGGAGGTAGAGACCCAGTACTTC
.	TRBV24-1	TRBJ2-3	.	CATRDSLTDTQYF	TGTGCCACCAGGGACTCTTTAACAGATACGCAGTATTTT
TRBD1	TRBV10-3	TRBJ2-7	.	CAISESGGPYEQYF	TGTGCCATCAGTGAGTCAGGGGGCCCCTACGAGCAGTACTTC
TRBD1	TRBV28	TRBJ1-1	.	CASSLLPGQGNTEAFF	TGTGCCAGCAGTCTATTACCGGGACAGGGGAACACTGAAGCTTTCTTT
.	TRBV5-1	TRBJ1-5	.	CASTRSPGEPQHF	TGCGCCAGCACCCGCAGCCCCGGGGAGCCCCAGCATTTT
.	TRBV4-1	TRBJ2-7	.	CASSPLPRVHNEQYF	TGCGCCAGCAGCCCCTTGCCTAGAGTGCACAACGAGCAGTACTTC
TRBD1	TRBV10-3	TRBJ1-4	.	CAISESFRGQGNEKLFF	TGTGCCATCAGTGAGTCTTTCCGGGGACAGGGAAATGAAAAACTGTTTTTT
.	TRBV27	TRBJ2-7	once	CASSPPSRSRWYF	TGTGCCAGCAGTCCACCCTCCAGGTCCCGATGGTACTTC
.	TRBV7-2	TRBJ2-7	.	CASSLQRGYEQYF	TGTGCCAGCAGCTTACAAAGGGGGTACGAGCAGTACTTC
.	TRBV4-1	TRBJ2-7	.	CASSQVQGIAGYEQYF	TGCGCCAGCAGCCAAGTTCAGGGGATAGCGGGCTACGAGCAGTACTTC
TRBD1	TRBV5-1	TRBJ1-1	.	CASSLEAGGKKTEAFF	TGCGCCAGCAGCTTGGAGGCAGGGGGAAAGAAAACTGAAGCTTTCTTT
.	TRBV4-1	TRBJ1-4	.	CASSFRALNEKLFF	TGCGCCAGCAGTTTCAGGGCCTTAAATGAAAAACTGTTTTTT